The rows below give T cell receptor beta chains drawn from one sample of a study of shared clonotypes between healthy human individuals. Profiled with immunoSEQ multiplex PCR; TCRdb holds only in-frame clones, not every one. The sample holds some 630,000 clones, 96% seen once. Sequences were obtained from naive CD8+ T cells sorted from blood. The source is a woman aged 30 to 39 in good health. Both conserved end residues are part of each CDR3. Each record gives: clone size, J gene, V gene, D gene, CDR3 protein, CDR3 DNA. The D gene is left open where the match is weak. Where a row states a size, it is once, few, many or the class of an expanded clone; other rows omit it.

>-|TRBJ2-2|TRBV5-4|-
CASSPQVRGANTGELFF
TGTGCCAGCAGCCCGCAAGTTAGGGGGGCGAACACCGGGGAGCTGTTTTTT
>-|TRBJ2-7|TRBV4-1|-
CASSHKQGYEQYF
TGCGCCAGCAGCCATAAACAGGGATACGAGCAGTACTTC
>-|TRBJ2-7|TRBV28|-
CASSPISGIPYEQYF
TGTGCCAGCAGCCCAATATCTGGAATCCCCTACGAGCAGTACTTC
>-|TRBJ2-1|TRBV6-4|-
CASSVDGGYNEQFF
TGTGCCAGCAGTGTTGACGGGGGTTACAATGAGCAGTTCTTC
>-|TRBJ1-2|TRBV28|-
CASSFQAGSYGYTF
TGTGCCAGCAGTTTTCAGGCAGGGAGCTATGGCTACACCTTC
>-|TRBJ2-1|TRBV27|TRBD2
CASSSSGAYNEQFF
TGTGCCAGCAGTTCCAGCGGGGCTTACAATGAGCAGTTCTTC
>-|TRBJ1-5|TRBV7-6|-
CASSLGPDNQPQHF
TGTGCCAGCAGCTTGGGGCCGGATAATCAGCCCCAGCATTTT
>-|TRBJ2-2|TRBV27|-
CASGDPNAGELFF
TGTGCCAGCGGGGACCCGAACGCCGGGGAGCTGTTTTTT
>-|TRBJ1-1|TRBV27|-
CASSFFPRTEAFF
TGTGCCAGCAGTTTTTTCCCCCGCACTGAAGCTTTCTTT
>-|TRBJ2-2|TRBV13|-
CASSSGGLVYTGELFF
TGTGCCAGCAGCTCTGGCGGGCTAGTGTACACCGGGGAGCTGTTTTTT
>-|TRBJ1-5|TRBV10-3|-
CAISNSADSNQPQHF
TGTGCCATCAGTAACTCGGCCGATAGCAATCAGCCCCAGCATTTT
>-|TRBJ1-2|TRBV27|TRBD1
CASSGGQGNGYTF
TGTGCCAGCAGCGGTGGACAGGGGAACGGCTACACCTTC
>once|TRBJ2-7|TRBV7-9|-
CASRPDSSYEQYF
TGTGCCAGCAGGCCCGACTCCTCCTACGAGCAGTACTTC
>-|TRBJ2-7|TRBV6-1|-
CASDPRQGAYEQYF
TGTGCCAGCGACCCGAGACAAGGCGCCTACGAGCAGTACTTC
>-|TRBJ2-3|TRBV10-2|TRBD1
CASNLPTGDTDTQYF
TGCGCCAGCAACCTCCCGACAGGGGACACAGATACGCAGTATTTT
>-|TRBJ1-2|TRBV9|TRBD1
CASSARQGENYGYTF
TGTGCCAGCAGCGCTAGACAGGGGGAGAACTATGGCTACACCTTC
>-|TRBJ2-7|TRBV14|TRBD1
CASSVWGTGDNEQYF
TGTGCCAGCAGCGTGTGGGGGACAGGGGATAACGAGCAGTACTTC
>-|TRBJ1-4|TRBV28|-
CASSLPGVNEKLFF
TGTGCCAGCAGTCTCCCAGGGGTAAATGAAAAACTGTTTTTT
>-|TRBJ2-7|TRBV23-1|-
CASSQTQLYEQYF
TGCGCCAGCAGTCAAACCCAACTCTACGAGCAGTACTTC
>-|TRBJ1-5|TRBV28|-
CASRTGTGDWQPQHF
TGTGCCAGCAGGACTGGAACGGGGGATTGGCAGCCCCAGCATTTT
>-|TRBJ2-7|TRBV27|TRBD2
CASSIRTSGSYEQYF
TGTGCCAGCAGTATCCGGACTAGCGGGAGCTACGAGCAGTACTTC
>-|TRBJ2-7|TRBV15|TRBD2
CATKTSGDSYEQYF
TGTGCCACCAAAACTAGCGGGGATTCCTACGAGCAGTACTTC
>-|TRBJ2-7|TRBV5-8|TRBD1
CASSLGSTGDEQYF
TGTGCCAGCAGCTTGGGGTCGACAGGGGACGAGCAGTACTTC
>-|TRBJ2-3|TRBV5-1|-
CASSLEEGLGTTDTQYF
TGCGCCAGCAGCTTGGAGGAAGGCTTGGGGACCACAGATACGCAGTATTTT
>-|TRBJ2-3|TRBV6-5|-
CASMRGGTDTQYF
TGTGCCAGCATGAGGGGAGGCACAGATACGCAGTATTTT
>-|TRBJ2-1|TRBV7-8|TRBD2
CASSPFMAGGKEDEQFF
TGTGCCAGCAGCCCGTTTATGGCGGGAGGTAAAGAGGATGAGCAGTTCTTC
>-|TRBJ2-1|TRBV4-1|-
CASSPGGNEQFF
TGCGCCAGCAGCCCAGGCGGGAATGAGCAGTTCTTC
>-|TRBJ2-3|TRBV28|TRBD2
CASSSVTKTSGSAEDTQYF
TGTGCCAGCAGTTCCGTGACGAAGACTAGCGGGAGCGCCGAAGATACGCAGTATTTT
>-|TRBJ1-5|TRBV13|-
CASSLHPTNQPQHF
TGTGCCAGCAGCTTACATCCCACCAATCAGCCCCAGCATTTT
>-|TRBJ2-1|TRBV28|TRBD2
CASSLWTSGRANEQFF
TGTGCCAGCAGTTTATGGACTAGCGGGAGGGCCAATGAGCAGTTCTTC
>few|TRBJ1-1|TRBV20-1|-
CSALDGTEAFF
TGCAGTGCTCTCGATGGAACTGAAGCTTTCTTT
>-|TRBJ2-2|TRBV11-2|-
CASSFGAGELFF
TGTGCCAGCAGCTTCGGTGCCGGGGAGCTGTTTTTT
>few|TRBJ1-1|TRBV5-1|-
CASSFGGSGTDTEAFF
TGCGCCAGCAGCTTCGGAGGTTCTGGGACTGACACTGAAGCTTTCTTT
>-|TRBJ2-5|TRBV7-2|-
CASSLNLRAGETQYF
TGTGCCAGCAGCTTAAACCTCAGGGCAGGGGAGACCCAGTACTTC
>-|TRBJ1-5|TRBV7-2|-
CASSPGRYSNQPQHF
TGTGCCAGCAGCCCAGGACGGTATAGCAATCAGCCCCAGCATTTT
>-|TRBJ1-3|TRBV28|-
CASSLIRETGNTIYF
TGTGCCAGCAGTTTAATCAGGGAGACTGGAAACACCATATATTTT
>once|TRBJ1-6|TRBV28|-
CATTTRGLRSPLHF
TGTGCCACAACCACTCGGGGGTTAAGGTCACCCCTCCACTTT
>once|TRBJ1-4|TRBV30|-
CAWSKSPGANEKLFF
TGTGCCTGGAGCAAATCCCCCGGGGCTAATGAAAAACTGTTTTTT
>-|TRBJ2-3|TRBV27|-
CASSTGGDTQYF
TGTGCCAGCAGCACCGGTGGAGATACGCAGTATTTT
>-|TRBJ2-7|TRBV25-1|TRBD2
CASSDSGAGKAYEQYF
TGTGCCAGCAGTGACTCTGGAGCGGGAAAGGCCTACGAGCAGTACTTC
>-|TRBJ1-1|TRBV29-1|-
CSASGWGTEAFF
TGCAGCGCAAGCGGTTGGGGGACTGAAGCTTTCTTT
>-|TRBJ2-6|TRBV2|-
CASSEILGAAGANVLTF
TGTGCCAGCAGTGAAATATTGGGCGCAGCGGGGGCCAACGTCCTGACTTTC
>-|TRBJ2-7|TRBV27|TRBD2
CASSPGGDEQYF
TGTGCCAGCAGCCCGGGAGGCGACGAGCAGTACTTC
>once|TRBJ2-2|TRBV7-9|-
CASTFSVFTGELFF
TGTGCCAGCACCTTCTCGGTATTCACCGGGGAGCTGTTTTTT
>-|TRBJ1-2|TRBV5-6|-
CASSVRDNRRAYTF
TGTGCCAGCAGCGTAAGGGACAATCGGCGGGCCTACACCTTC
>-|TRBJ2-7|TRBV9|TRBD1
CASSNRDRGSEQYF
TGTGCCAGCAGCAACCGGGACAGGGGGTCAGAGCAGTACTTC
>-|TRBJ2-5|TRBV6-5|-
CASSYAGTQETQYF
TGTGCCAGCAGTTACGCGGGTACCCAAGAGACCCAGTACTTC
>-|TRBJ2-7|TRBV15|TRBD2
CATSRVSGKTEQYF
TGTGCCACCAGCAGAGTTAGCGGGAAAACCGAGCAGTACTTC
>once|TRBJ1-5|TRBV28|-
CASSLIAGWQPQHF
TGTGCCAGCAGTTTAATAGCGGGTTGGCAGCCCCAGCATTTT
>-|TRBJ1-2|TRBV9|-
CASSPPRNYGYTF
TGTGCCAGCAGCCCCCCACGCAACTATGGCTACACCTTC
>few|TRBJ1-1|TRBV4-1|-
CASSPLRADTEAFF
TGCGCCAGCAGCCCCCTCCGGGCAGACACTGAAGCTTTCTTT
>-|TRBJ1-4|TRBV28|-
CASSFGLRQINEKLFF
TGTGCCAGCAGTTTCGGGTTGAGACAGATTAATGAAAAACTGTTTTTT